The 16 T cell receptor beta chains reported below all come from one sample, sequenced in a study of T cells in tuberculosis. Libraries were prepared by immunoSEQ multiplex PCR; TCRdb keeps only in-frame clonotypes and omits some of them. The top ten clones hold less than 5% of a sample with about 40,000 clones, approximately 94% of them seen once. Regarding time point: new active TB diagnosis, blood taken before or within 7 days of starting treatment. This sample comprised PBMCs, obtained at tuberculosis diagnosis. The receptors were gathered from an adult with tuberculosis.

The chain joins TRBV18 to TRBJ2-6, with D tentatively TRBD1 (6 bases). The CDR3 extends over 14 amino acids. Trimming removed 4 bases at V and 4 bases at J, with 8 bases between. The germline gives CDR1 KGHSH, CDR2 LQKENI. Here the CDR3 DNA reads TGTGCCAGCTCACAGGGGGTAGGGGCCAACGTCCTGACTTTC. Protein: CASSQGVGANVLTF.

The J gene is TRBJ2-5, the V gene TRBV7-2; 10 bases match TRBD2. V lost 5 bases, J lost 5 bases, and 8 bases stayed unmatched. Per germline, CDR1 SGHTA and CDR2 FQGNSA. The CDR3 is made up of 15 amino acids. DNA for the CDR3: TGTGCCAGCAGCCGACTAGCGGGTTCCGGGGAGACCCAGTACTTC. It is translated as CASSRLAGSGETQYF. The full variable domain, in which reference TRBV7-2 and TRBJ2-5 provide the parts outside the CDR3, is GAGVSQSPSNKVTEKGKDVELRCDPISGHTALYWYRQSLGQGLEFLIYFQGNSAPDKSGLPSDRFSAERTGGSVSTLTIQRTQQEDSAVYLCASSRLAGSGETQYFGPGTRLLVL.

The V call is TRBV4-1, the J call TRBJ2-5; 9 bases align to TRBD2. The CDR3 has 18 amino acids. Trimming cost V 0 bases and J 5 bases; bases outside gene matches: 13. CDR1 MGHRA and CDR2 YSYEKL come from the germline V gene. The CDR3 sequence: CASSQEPWRGGVRETQYF. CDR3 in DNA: TGCGCCAGCAGCCAAGAGCCCTGGCGCGGGGGGGTGCGGGAGACCCAGTACTTC.

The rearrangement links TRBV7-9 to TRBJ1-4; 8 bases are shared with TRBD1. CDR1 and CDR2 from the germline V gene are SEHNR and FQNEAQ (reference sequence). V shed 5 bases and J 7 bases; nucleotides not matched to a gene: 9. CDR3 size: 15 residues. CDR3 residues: CASSRLPGGSEKLFF. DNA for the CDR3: TGTGCCAGCAGCCGCCTGCCAGGGGGCAGTGAAAAACTGTTTTTT.

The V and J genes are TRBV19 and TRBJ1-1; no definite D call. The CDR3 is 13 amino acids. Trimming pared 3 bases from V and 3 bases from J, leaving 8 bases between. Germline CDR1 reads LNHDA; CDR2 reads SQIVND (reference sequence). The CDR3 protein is CASSIVRDTEAFF. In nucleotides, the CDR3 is TGTGCCAGTAGTATTGTGAGGGACACTGAAGCTTTCTTT.

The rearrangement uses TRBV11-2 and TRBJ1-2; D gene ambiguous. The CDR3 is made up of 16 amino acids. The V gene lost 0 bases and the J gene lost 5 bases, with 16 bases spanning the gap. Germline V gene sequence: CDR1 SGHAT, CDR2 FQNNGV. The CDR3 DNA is TGTGCCAGCAGCTTAGACGGGTCTCAGATCCAATATGGCTACACCTTC. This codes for CASSLDGSQIQYGYTF.

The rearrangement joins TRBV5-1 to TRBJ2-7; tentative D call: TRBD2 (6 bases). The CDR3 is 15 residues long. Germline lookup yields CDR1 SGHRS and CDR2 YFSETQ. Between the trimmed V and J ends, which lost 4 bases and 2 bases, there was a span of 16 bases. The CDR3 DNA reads TGCGCCAGCAGCCCGGGCGGGACCGCGACCTACGAGCAGTACTTC. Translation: CASSPGGTATYEQYF. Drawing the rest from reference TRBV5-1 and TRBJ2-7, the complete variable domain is KAGVTQTPRYLIKTRGQQVTLSCSPISGHRSVSWYQQTPGQGLQFLFEYFSETQRNKGNFPGRFSGRQFSNSRSEMNVSTLELGDSALYLCASSPGGTATYEQYFGPGTRLTVT.

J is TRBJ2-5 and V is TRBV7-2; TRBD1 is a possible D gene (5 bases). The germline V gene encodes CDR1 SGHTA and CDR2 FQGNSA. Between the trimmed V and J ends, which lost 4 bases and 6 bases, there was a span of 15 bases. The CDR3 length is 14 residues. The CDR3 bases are TGTGCCAGCAGCTCCGCCAGGGTCCGAAAGACCCAGTACTTC. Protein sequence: CASSSARVRKTQYF. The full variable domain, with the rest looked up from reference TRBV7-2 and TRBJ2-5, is GAGVSQSPSNKVTEKGKDVELRCDPISGHTALYWYRQSLGQGLEFLIYFQGNSAPDKSGLPSDRFSAERTGGSVSTLTIQRTQQEDSAVYLCASSSARVRKTQYFGPGTRLLVL.

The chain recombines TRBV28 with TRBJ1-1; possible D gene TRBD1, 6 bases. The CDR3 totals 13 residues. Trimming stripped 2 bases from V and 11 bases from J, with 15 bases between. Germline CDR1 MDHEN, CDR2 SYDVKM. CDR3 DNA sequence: TGTGCCAGCAGTTTAATCAGGGGTCGGTTTGCTTTCTTT. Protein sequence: CASSLIRGRFAFF. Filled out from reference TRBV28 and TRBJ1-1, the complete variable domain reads DVKVTQSSRYLVKRTGEKVFLECVQDMDHENMFWYRQDPGLGLRLIYFSYDVKMKEKGDIPEGYSVSREKKERFSLILESASTNQTSMYLCASSLIRGRFAFFGQGTRLTVV.

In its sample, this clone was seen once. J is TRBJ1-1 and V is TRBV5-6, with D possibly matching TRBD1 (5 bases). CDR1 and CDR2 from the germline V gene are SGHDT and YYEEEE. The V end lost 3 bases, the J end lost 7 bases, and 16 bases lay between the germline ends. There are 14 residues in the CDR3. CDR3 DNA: TGTGCCAGCAGCTGGGGCAGGGTCTCAAATGAAGCTTTCTTT. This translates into CASSWGRVSNEAFF.

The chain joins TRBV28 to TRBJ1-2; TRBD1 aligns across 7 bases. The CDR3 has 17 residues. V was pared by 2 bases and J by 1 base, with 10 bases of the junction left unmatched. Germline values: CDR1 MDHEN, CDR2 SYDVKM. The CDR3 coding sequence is TGTGCCAGCAGTTTAAGGGGCAGGGGGGCCTTTAACTATGGCTACACCTTC. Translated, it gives CASSLRGRGAFNYGYTF.

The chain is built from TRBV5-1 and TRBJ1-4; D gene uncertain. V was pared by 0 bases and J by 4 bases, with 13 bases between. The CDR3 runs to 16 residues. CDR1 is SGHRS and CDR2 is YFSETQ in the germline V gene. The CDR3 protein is CASSLGVLGSNEKLFF. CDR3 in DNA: TGCGCCAGCAGCTTGGGAGTCCTCGGGAGTAATGAAAAACTGTTTTTT.

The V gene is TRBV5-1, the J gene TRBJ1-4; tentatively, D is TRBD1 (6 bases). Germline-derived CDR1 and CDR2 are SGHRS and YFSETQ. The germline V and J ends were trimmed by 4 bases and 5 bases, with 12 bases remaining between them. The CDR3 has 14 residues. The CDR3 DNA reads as TGCGCCAGCAGCGCCAGGGGCGCCAATGAAAAACTGTTTTTT. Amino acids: CASSARGANEKLFF.

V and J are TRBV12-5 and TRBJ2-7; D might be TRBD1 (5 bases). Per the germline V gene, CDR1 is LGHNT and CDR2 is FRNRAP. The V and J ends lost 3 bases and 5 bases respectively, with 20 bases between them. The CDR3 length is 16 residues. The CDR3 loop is CASGFHVTGIEDEQYF. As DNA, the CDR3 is TGTGCTAGTGGTTTTCACGTTACAGGTATCGAGGACGAGCAGTACTTC. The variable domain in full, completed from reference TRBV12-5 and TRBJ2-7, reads DARVTQTPRHKVTEMGQEVTMRCQPILGHNTVFWYRQTMMQGLELLAYFRNRAPLDDSGMPKDRFSAEMPDATLATLKIQPSEPRDSAVYFCASGFHVTGIEDEQYFGPGTRLTVT.

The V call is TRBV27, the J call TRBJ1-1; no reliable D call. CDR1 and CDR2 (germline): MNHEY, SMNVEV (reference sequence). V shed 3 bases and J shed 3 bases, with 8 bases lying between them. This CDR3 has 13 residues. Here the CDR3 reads CASSFYEDTEAFF. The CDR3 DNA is TGTGCCAGCAGTTTTTACGAGGACACTGAAGCTTTCTTT.

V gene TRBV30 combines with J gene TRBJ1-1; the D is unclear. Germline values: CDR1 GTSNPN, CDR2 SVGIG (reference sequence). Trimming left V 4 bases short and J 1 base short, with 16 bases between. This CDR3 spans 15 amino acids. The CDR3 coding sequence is TGTGCCTGGAAAGAACAAGGCAGGCCGAACACTGAAGCTTTCTTT. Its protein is CAWKEQGRPNTEAFF.